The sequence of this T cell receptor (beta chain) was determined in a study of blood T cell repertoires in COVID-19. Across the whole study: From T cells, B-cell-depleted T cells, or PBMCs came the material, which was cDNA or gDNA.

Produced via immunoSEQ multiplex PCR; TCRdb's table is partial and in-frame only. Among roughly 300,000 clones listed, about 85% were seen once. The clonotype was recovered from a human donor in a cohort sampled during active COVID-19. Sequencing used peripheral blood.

The CDR3 DNA follows: TGTGCCAGCAGACCAACAAGAAACACTGAAGCTTTCTTT. Its translation is CASRPTRNTEAFF. V and J are TRBV9 and TRBJ1-1; unclear D gene. V gave up 5 bases and J gave up 2 bases, with 10 bases separating them. The CDR3 has 13 amino acids. The V gene's germline CDR1 is SGDLS and CDR2 YYNGEE.